This T cell receptor beta chain came from a study of T cell changes during pregnancy in multiple sclerosis. Germline V lookup: CDR1 SNHLY, CDR2 FYNNEI. This CDR3 comprises 17 residues. After removal of 7 bases from V and 4 bases from J, the junction contained 14 bases not matched to a gene. TCRdb keeps only in-frame clones here, not all; method: immunoSEQ multiplex PCR. This sample carries 20,000 or so clones, 70% to 90% of them seen once, and the ten largest clones take 5.3%. The chain employs TRBV2 and TRBJ2-2; 8 bases agree with TRBD2. This receptor was identified in a female donor in good health, enrolled as a control in a pregnancy study. The specimen comprised CD8+ T cells from peripheral blood mononuclear cells, sampled in the second trimester of pregnancy. The CDR3 nucleotides read TGTGCCAGCAACTCTGCGGACAGCGGGGGTGGCACCGGGGAGCTGTTTTTT. It codes for CASNSADSGGGTGELFF. The full variable domain, in which reference TRBV2 and TRBJ2-2 provide the parts outside the CDR3, is EPEVTQTPSHQVTQMGQEVILRCVPISNHLYFYWYRQILGQKVEFLVSFYNNEISEKSEIFDDQFSVERPDGSNFTLKIRSTKLEDSAMYFCASNSADSGGGTGELFFGEGSRLTVL.